The clone carrying this T cell receptor (beta chain) has a count of ten or more. Each replicate PCR on the sorted subsets used roughly 210 ng DNA (approximately 33,000 T cell genomes). Sequenced by immunoSEQ multiplex PCR; TCRdb stores in-frame clones only, minus some. Of under 1,100,000 clones listed, around 74% are singletons. CDR1 and CDR2 from the germline V gene are MNHNS and SASEGT. J gave up 4 bases and V 1 base, and 10 bases lay outside the gene matches. CDR3 length: 17 amino acids. The source of the sample is a study of shared clonotypes between healthy human individuals. The sequencing sample was made of memory CD4+ T cells sorted from blood. Subset denoted: CD45RA-negative fraction. The sequence was collected from a man younger than 35 in good health. This sequence joins TRBV6-1 and TRBJ2-5; the match to TRBD2 covers 9 bases. CDR3: CASSEGVASGMGETQYF. The CDR3 DNA is TGTGCCAGCAGTGAAGGGGTGGCTAGCGGGATGGGAGAGACCCAGTACTTC.